What follows is one T cell receptor beta chain and its context. Within its sample, this clonotype is medium-sized (0.01 to 0.1%). What this receptor recognizes is not known. The record has no base qualities; no much larger clone is one base away. Deletion took 4 bases off V and 4 bases off J, with a span of 6 bases between the germline ends. Measured from the cysteine to the phenylalanine, the CDR3 is 12 residues long. The only DNA kept is the CDR3, 36 bases in frame from the first base. Libraries came from single-cell sequencing. Sequencer: Illumina NovaSeq 6000. For cell capture and library preparation, the team used the BD Rhapsody Targeted mRNA and AbSeq Reagent Kit in a microwell format. The libraries included TCR, sample tags, AbSeq, and targeted mRNA drawn from the Human T-Cell Expression Panel together with custom TOX and TOX2 primers. An Illumina NovaSeq was used to sequence the libraries. Concerning the study's data processing: The analysis covered fewer than 13,000 cells in total, of which 7,000 to 7,500 were CD8 T cells and around 4,900 were CD8 T cells with an identifiable TCR CDR3. The BD Rhapsody Targeted Analysis Pipeline, including V(D)J processing, was run on the Seven Bridges Genomics platform to process the raw data. SeqGeq 1.6.0 was used for quality control, Sample Tag demultiplexing with Lex-BDSMK, clone identification with VDJ Explorer, and Seurat clustering. A clone was considered non-expanded if it made up <1% of CD8 T cells, and considered a clonal expansion if it made up >2.5% of the sample. TCRdb redid the processing of the public reads, applying fastp at Q25 and MiXCR, and retained in-frame beta chains. CDR3 protein duplicates are merged, each entry listing the most common genes and DNA. V and J calls and clone size were set by TCRdb, not the authors. This sample gives approximately 22,000 distinct CDR3 sequences in total; about a third of them show up just once. 20% to 30% of the sample belongs to the ten largest clones.

The intended sense of this specimen's time point label: five sample-tagged time points from pre-transplant (day -1) to day 368 post-transplant, pooled. After thawing, PBMC were stimulated with a CMV IE-1 overlapping peptide library for over 9 hours, with no transport inhibitors added. After thawing, cells rested overnight before stimulation in R10 medium with CD28/CD49d costimulation. The IE-1 peptide library was composed of 15-amino-acid peptides with overlaps of 11 amino acids. Samples from each time point were barcoded using BD Single-Cell Multiplexing Kit Sample Tags, then pooled and stained with sorting antibodies plus oligo-conjugated anti-CD45RA. A BD FACSAria III was used to sort CMV-responsive CD8+CD137+ and CD4+CD154+ T cells at 4-way purity. EDTA vacutainers were used to collect blood, which was then processed with a Ficoll gradient within 1-24 hours. This entry belongs to a study of immune aging and cytomegalovirus after organ transplant (dated by TCRdb to the early 2020s). The study in broad terms: All transplant recipients received three-drug immunosuppression with prednisone, tacrolimus, and mycophenolate. Beyond this particular receptor, the publication reports: Large clones contained a higher proportion of TEMRA cells, and the seven largest clones (over 1,700 cells) acquired aged and TEMRA cells while losing TCM cells. Since the sequencing data did not include a CD57 measurement, a conservative gene-based definition of aging was used in its place. Aged-phenotype cells increased post-transplant regardless of clone size, earlier in large clones (days 200-264) than small clones, following viremia.

The source material was CMV peptide-activated CD4+ and CD8+ T cells sorted from blood, sampled at five time points, pooled. The cell subset or site tag for this specimen amounts to: sorted CD8+CD137+ and CD4+CD154+ T cells after about 12 h CMV IE-1 peptide stimulation. The source of this sequence is a female donor who had a heart transplant and CMV viremia. The V and J genes are TRBV12-3 or TRBV12-4 and TRBJ2-3, with the D gene not confidently named. The CDR3 sequence is CASSSTADTQYF. The bases read TGTGCCAGCAGTTCAACAGCAGATACGCAGTATTTT.